The sequence of this T cell receptor (beta chain) was determined in a study of response to subunit inactivated influenza vaccine. This clonotype was observed a few times. What it recognizes is unknown. Germline CDR1 SQVTM, CDR2 ANQGSEA. Unmatched junction bases numbered 10, after V lost 7 bases and J lost 10 bases. The CDR3 sequence is 13 residues long. General study results and limits: Only a handful of new T cells, the authors suggested, are recruited with each seasonal influenza vaccination.

From the RT-PCR reads, TCRdb called clonotypes with MiXCR, one entry per CDR3 protein. Of around 760,000 distinct CDR3 sequences listed, more than 11% are singletons. This sequence was found in a man aged 50-60 years who received an inactivated influenza vaccine. The chain employs TRBV29-1 and TRBJ2-7; TRBD2 agrees at 13 bases. The sequencing used PBMCs from blood, collected around two weeks before vaccination. The CDR3 nucleotides are TGCAGCGCCAGGACTAGCGGGGGCCAAGACCAGTACTTC. This sequence encodes CSARTSGGQDQYF.